This T cell receptor beta chain was observed in a study of T cell repertoires in ileal Crohn's disease. Study-level information: Biopsies of the neoterminal ileum at postoperative colonoscopy form M6 samples.

As for time point: neoterminal ileum biopsy at postoperative endoscopy, about 6 months after surgery. Some clones are missing from TCRdb's copy, which holds only in-frame ones; the method was immunoSEQ multiplex PCR. Among more than 50,000 clones listed, roughly 89% were seen once. V lost 3 bases and J 5 bases, leaving 13 bases between the germline ends. From germline, CDR1 is MNHNS and CDR2 SASEGT. The CDR3 has 14 amino acids. The count of this clone is one. Its specificity is unknown. General study results and limits: Endoscopic recurrence occurred in every patient whose clonality exceeded 26.8%.

The sequenced material came from ileal tissue. The rearrangement joins TRBV6-1 to TRBJ2-5, with a weak D call TRBD2 (5 bases). This TCR was recovered from an adult with Crohn's disease. The CDR3 DNA follows: TGTGCCAGCAGTGACCGGGGTTTGAGGGAGACCCAGTACTTC. Translation: CASSDRGLRETQYF.